This T cell receptor (beta chain) was documented in a study of T cells in Graves' hyperthyroidism and ophthalmopathy. Findings of the study overall: Among clonotypes expanded in thyroid above 0.001, most were also found in blood.

The CDR3 contains 12 residues. The germline gives CDR1 MGHRA, CDR2 YSYEKL. The ends were cut back, 11 bases at V and 5 bases at J, with 15 bases in the middle. A note on this clonotype: Its specificity is unknown. Because it lacks the conserved phenylalanine or tryptophan at the end, this CDR3 is likely a read error.

Patients aged 18 to 65 had newly diagnosed hyperthyroidism of under 2 months' duration. A patient was excluded if there was uncontrolled infection, other autoimmune disease, pregnancy or lactation. Diagnoses were established using clinical symptoms, serum thyroxine and TRAb, thyroid ultrasound and orbital computed tomography. The CDR3 regions of TCR beta were amplified from RNA transcripts. The study used the HTBI primer set for a first-round RT-PCR of the TCR CDR3. TCRdb recomputed calls from the multiplex PCR reads with MiXCR, one row per CDR3 protein. The table lists roughly 740,000 distinct CDR3 sequences, about 16% of them singletons.

This chain connects TRBV4-1 to TRBJ1-1, with a tentative D call TRBD1 (5 bases). This clonotype was sampled from a man younger than 30 with Graves' hyperthyroidism. The sequenced sample consisted of blood. The CDR3 protein is CASSGGRTEAFL. In DNA, the CDR3 is TGCGCCTCCAGTGGGGGTCGAACTGAAGCTTTCCTT.